Listed below are T cell receptor beta chains from one sample, sequenced in a study of radiotherapy plus CTLA-4 blockade in lung cancer. Sequencing used immunoSEQ multiplex PCR; TCRdb keeps in-frame clones, though not all of them. The table has some 67,000 clones, 76% seen once; the top ten hold approximately 15%. Sequencing was performed on peripheral blood, taken from a patient treated with radiotherapy plus ipilimumab. The receptors derive from a human donor with non-small cell lung cancer whose response to radiotherapy plus ipilimumab could not be evaluated. Some clones in this sample may be carry-over from other donors' samples. Each CDR3 is given with its conserved first and last residue.

v_gene	j_gene	CDR3aa
TRBV14	TRBJ2-1	CASSQLGQGTHNEQFF
TRBV4-1	TRBJ1-1	CASSPAGRQGGANTEAFF
TRBV6-8	TRBJ2-6	CASSAGTGAGANVLTF
TRBV6-1	TRBJ1-1	CASRLQGVWSEAFF
TRBV27	TRBJ1-2	CASRSLIRQGDNYGYTF
TRBV6-5	TRBJ1-5	CASSAGTGRNQPQHF
TRBV28	TRBJ1-2	CASTQGWDSLTYGYTF
TRBV4-3	TRBJ2-1	CASSQYANREIEQFF
TRBV7-9	TRBJ2-5	CASSPDGVGLQETQYF
TRBV7-2	TRBJ1-1	CASSNSGTGVTEAFF
TRBV4-1	TRBJ2-7	CASSPQAGGGEQYF
TRBV5-8	TRBJ2-5	CASSLLGQGRETQYF
TRBV28	TRBJ2-5	CASSPGTGDRETQYF
TRBV6-5	TRBJ2-7	CASSYRSQYEQYF
TRBV5-1	TRBJ1-2	CASSGGQVGYTF
TRBV5-1	TRBJ2-1	CASSLRGGRDNEQFF
TRBV9	TRBJ1-6	CASSTRGQGNSPLHF